This TCR beta chain was obtained from a study of TIL therapy for anti-PD-1-resistant metastatic lung cancer. Whole-study context: Median patient age was approximately 59, ranging roughly 35-85 years. Half of patients were current or former smokers.

V lost 7 bases and J 0 bases, leaving 11 bases between the germline ends. Germline assignment: CDR1 SGHRS and CDR2 YFSETQ. The CDR3 totals 15 residues. The libraries were made with immunoSEQ v3. Assay used: immunoSEQ multiplex PCR; TCRdb lists only in-frame clones, some missing. The table has about 50,000 clones, roughly 85% seen once. Specified time point: pre-treatment sample, taken before nivolumab and TIL therapy. Enrollment ran from 2017 to early 2020. The origin of this receptor is a woman between 30 and 80 years old with non-small cell lung cancer. This specimen was blood, taken at baseline. The chain is built from TRBV5-1 and TRBJ2-6; D unclear. The CDR3 nucleotides are TGCGCCAGCGGATCCCACCCCTCTGGGGCCAACGTCCTGACTTTC. This translates into CASGSHPSGANVLTF.